What follows is one TCR beta chain and its context. Methods used by the authors: Reference gene primers were amplified, and this amplification served to estimate nucleated cell counts. Method: immunoSEQ multiplex PCR; TCRdb's copy keeps in-frame clones and lacks some. V and J calls and clone size are as listed in that table; D and trimming were resolved from the DNA. Of fewer than 300,000 clones in the sample, just over 90% were seen once. This entry is derived from a study of blood T cell repertoires in COVID-19. Background on the study: Researchers got acute and convalescent COVID-19 samples from the United States, Italy and Spain. PBMCs, B-cell-depleted T cells, or T cells were the source of the cDNA or gDNA that made up the material.

The V and J ends lost 3 bases and 0 bases, in that order; junction bases with no gene match: 1. The V gene's germline CDR1 is LNHDA and CDR2 SQIVND (reference sequence). The CDR3 sequence is 14 residues long. This TCR was sampled from a woman aged 25 to 39 with COVID-19, enrolled during active disease. The rearrangement joins TRBV19 to TRBJ1-1; 7 positions match TRBD1. Sequencing used peripheral blood. CDR3 bases: TGTGCCAGTAGTATGGGACAGATGAACACTGAAGCTTTCTTT. Amino acids: CASSMGQMNTEAFF.